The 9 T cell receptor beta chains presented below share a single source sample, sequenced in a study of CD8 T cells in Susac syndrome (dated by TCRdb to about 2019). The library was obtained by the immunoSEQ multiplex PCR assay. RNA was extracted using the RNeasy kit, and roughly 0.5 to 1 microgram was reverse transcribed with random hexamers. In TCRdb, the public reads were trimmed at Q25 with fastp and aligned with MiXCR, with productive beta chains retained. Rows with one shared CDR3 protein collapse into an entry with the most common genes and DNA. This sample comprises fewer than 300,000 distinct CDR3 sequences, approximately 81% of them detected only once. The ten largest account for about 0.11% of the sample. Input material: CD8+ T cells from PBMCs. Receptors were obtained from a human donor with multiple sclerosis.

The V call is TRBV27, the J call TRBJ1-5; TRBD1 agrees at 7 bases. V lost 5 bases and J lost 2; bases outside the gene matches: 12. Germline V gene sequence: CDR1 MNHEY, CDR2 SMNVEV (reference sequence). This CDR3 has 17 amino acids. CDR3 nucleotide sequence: TGTGCCAGCAGTCCCAATACAGGGGCACGGGGCAATCAGCCCCAGCATTTT. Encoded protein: CASSPNTGARGNQPQHF.

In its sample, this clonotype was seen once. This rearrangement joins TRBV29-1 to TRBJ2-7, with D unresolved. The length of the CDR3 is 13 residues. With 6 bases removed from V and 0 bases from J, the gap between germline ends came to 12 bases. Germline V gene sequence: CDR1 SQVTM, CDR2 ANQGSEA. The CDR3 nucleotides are TGCAGCGTCATGGACGGAAGCTCCTACGAGCAGTACTTC. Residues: CSVMDGSSYEQYF.

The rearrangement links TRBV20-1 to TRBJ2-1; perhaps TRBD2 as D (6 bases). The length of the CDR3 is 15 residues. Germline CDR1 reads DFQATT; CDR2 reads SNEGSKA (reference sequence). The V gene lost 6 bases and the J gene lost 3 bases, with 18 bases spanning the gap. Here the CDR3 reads CSATLREMVYNEQFF. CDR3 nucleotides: TGCAGTGCGACGTTACGGGAGATGGTCTACAATGAGCAGTTCTTC.

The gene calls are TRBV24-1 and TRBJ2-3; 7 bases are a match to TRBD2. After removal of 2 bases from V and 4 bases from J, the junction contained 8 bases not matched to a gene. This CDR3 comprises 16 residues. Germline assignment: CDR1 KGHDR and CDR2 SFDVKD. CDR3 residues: CATSDSFAGVADTQYF. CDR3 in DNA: TGTGCCACCAGTGATTCTTTCGCGGGAGTGGCAGATACGCAGTATTTT.

The DNA for the CDR3 is TGTGCCAGCAGCCGGGGGGACAGGGGGCCCTATCGGGCCTACGAGCAGTACTTC. It translates to CASSRGDRGPYRAYEQYF. The chain links TRBV28 to TRBJ2-7; 12 bases agree with TRBD1. Per germline, CDR1 MDHEN and CDR2 SYDVKM. Trimming at V came to 6 bases and at J to 2 bases, leaving 14 bases not matched to a gene. This CDR3 contains 18 residues.

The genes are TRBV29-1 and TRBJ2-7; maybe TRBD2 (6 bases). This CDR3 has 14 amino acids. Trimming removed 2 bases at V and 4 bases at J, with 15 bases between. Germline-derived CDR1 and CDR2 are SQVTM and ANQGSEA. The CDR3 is CSVETGTATYEQYF. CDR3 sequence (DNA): TGCAGCGTTGAAACCGGGACTGCTACTTACGAGCAGTACTTC.

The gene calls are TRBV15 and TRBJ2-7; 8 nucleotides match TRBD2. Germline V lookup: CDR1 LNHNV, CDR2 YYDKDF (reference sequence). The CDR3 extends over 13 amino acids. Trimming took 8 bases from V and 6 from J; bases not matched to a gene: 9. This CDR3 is CATESSGRREQYF. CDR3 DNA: TGTGCCACCGAGAGCAGCGGGAGACGCGAGCAGTACTTC.

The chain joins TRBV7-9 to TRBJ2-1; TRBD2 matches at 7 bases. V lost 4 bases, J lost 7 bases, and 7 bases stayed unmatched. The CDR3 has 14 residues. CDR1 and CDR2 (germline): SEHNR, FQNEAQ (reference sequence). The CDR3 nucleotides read TGTGCCAGCAGCTGGAAGACGGGGGGAAATGAGCAGTTCTTC. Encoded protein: CASSWKTGGNEQFF.

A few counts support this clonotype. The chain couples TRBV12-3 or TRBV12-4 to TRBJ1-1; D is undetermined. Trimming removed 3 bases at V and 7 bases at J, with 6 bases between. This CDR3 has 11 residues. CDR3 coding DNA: TGTGCCAGCAGTTTGACCGATGAAGCTTTCTTT. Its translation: CASSLTDEAFF.